The 18 T cell receptor beta chains listed next were all sequenced from one sample in a study of blood T cell repertoires in COVID-19 (dated by TCRdb to about 2020). Library construction relied on the immunoSEQ multiplex PCR assay. TCRdb holds this immuneACCESS table with in-frame rearrangements only. Some clones are missing; in checked studies, unresolved V genes explain under half, and the rest has no known cause. The sample includes tens of thousands of clones, with around 90% observed a single time. Of the sample, roughly 8.3% falls within the top ten clones. The sample was peripheral blood. Receptors were obtained from a woman between 65 and 79 years old with acute or convalescent COVID-19.

V gene TRBV5-1 combines with J gene TRBJ1-2; 9 bases fit TRBD1. Germline CDR1 SGHRS, CDR2 YFSETQ. There are 15 residues in the CDR3. J lost 8 bases, V lost 0 bases, and 8 bases had no gene match. The CDR3, as DNA: TGCGCCAGCAGCTTGGGGGACAGGGCGGAGCGAGGCTACACCTTC. Translation gives CASSLGDRAERGYTF.

This clone occurred once. This chain connects TRBV18 to TRBJ1-2; 8 positions agree with TRBD1. The CDR3 is 14 residues long. V was clipped by 3 bases and J by 3 bases; unmatched bases: 3. Germline CDR1 is KGHSH and CDR2 is LQKENI. The CDR3 DNA sequence: TGTGCCAGCTCACCTGGACAGGGCTACTATGGCTACACCTTC. It translates to CASSPGQGYYGYTF.

This clone was counted a few times. CDR3 residues: CASSLGVGINYGYTF. CDR3 DNA: TGTGCCAGCAGCTTAGGAGTGGGCATCAACTATGGCTACACCTTC. The genes are TRBV7-2 and TRBJ1-2; D not certain. The germline V gene encodes CDR1 SGHTA and CDR2 FQGNSA. This CDR3 comprises 15 residues. The V end lost 1 base, the J end lost 2 bases, and 11 bases lay between the germline ends. Looking up the rest from reference TRBV7-2 and TRBJ1-2 gives the full variable domain: GAGVSQSPSNKVTEKGKDVELRCDPISGHTALYWYRQSLGQGLEFLIYFQGNSAPDKSGLPSDRFSAERTGGSVSTLTIQRTQQEDSAVYLCASSLGVGINYGYTFGSGTRLTVV.

This chain connects TRBV5-4 to TRBJ2-1; 9 bases map to TRBD2. The germline CDR1 and CDR2 sequences are SGHNT and YYREEE (reference sequence). This CDR3 contains 16 residues. Trimming at V came to 0 bases and at J to 6 bases, leaving 7 bases not matched to a gene. This CDR3 reads CASSLVGLAGSNEQFF. The CDR3 region has the DNA TGTGCCAGCAGCTTGGTAGGGCTAGCGGGGAGCAATGAGCAGTTCTTC. The full variable domain, in which reference TRBV5-4 and TRBJ2-1 provide the parts outside the CDR3, is ETGVTQSPTHLIKTRGQQVTLRCSSQSGHNTVSWYQQALGQGPQFIFQYYREEENGRGNFPPRFSGLQFPNYSSELNVNALELDDSALYLCASSLVGLAGSNEQFFGPGTRLTVL.

CDR3 coding DNA: TGCGCCAGCAGTCAAGGGGGGGGGCCCCATCAGCCCCAGCATTTT. Protein: CASSQGGGPHQPQHF. The V call is TRBV23-1, the J call TRBJ1-5; D is perhaps TRBD1 (6 bases). TRBV23-1 belongs to the ORF category, with a function that is uncertain. V gave up 2 bases and J gave up 5 bases, with 13 bases separating them. The CDR3 runs 15 residues.

The chain combines TRBV24-1 with TRBJ2-1; tentatively, D is TRBD1 (5 bases). CDR1 is KGHDR, CDR2 SFDVKD, per germline. This CDR3 is 14 amino acids long. The V end lost 4 bases, the J end lost 7 bases, and 13 bases lay between the germline ends. CDR3 DNA: TGTGCCACCAGTGAACCAGACAGAGCAAATGAGCAGTTCTTC. Translation gives CATSEPDRANEQFF.

This sequence joins TRBV19 and TRBJ1-4; 10 bases agree with TRBD1. The CDR3 loop spans 15 amino acids. Germline assignment: CDR1 LNHDA and CDR2 SQIVND (reference sequence). V lost 2 bases and J lost 7; bases outside the gene matches: 4. CDR3 in amino acids: CASSIMGQGSEKLFF. In DNA form, the CDR3 reads TGTGCCAGTAGTATAATGGGACAGGGGAGTGAAAAACTGTTTTTT. Full variable domain (missing parts from reference TRBV19 and TRBJ1-4): DGGITQSPKYLFRKEGQNVTLSCEQNLNHDAMYWYRQDPGQGLRLIYYSQIVNDFQKGDIAEGYSVSREKKESFPLTVTSAQKNPTAFYLCASSIMGQGSEKLFFGSGTQLSVL.

The chain links TRBV2 to TRBJ1-5, with D possibly TRBD1 on 6 matching bases. The germline V gene has CDR1 SNHLY and CDR2 FYNNEI. Trimming pared 1 base from V and 6 bases from J, leaving 10 bases between. CDR3 length equals 14 residues. The CDR3 sequence: CASSEGQGRQPQHF. The CDR3 DNA is TGTGCCAGCAGTGAAGGGCAGGGGCGTCAGCCCCAGCATTTT.

The chain carries TRBV6-5 and TRBJ1-2; D not resolved. This CDR3 contains 13 residues. CDR1 and CDR2 (germline): MNHEY, SVGAGI. V was clipped by 2 bases and J by 0 bases, with 4 bases between them. The CDR3, as DNA: TGTGCCAGCAGTTACGACACTAACTATGGCTACACCTTC. This gives the protein CASSYDTNYGYTF.

V and J are TRBV2 and TRBJ2-1, with TRBD2 identical over 11 bases. The CDR3 sequence is 15 residues long. CDR1 is SNHLY and CDR2 is FYNNEI in the germline V gene. The trim removed 8 bases at V and 6 bases at J, leaving 9 bases unmatched. CDR3 bases: TGTGCCAGCGTGGTAGCGGGGGGGCCTCCCAATGAGCAGTTCTTC. Amino acid sequence: CASVVAGGPPNEQFF. Based on the CDR3 plus reference TRBV2 and TRBJ2-1, the full variable domain is EPEVTQTPSHQVTQMGQEVILRCVPISNHLYFYWYRQILGQKVEFLVSFYNNEISEKSEIFDDQFSVERPDGSNFTLKIRSTKLEDSAMYFCASVVAGGPPNEQFFGPGTRLTVL.

This clone has just a few counts. This chain uses TRBV7-9 with TRBJ2-2, with D unclear. There are 12 residues in the CDR3. The germline CDR1 and CDR2 sequences are SEHNR and FQNEAQ (reference sequence). Between the trimmed V and J ends, which lost 5 bases and 3 bases, there was a span of 4 bases. The CDR3 loop is CASSRDTGELFF. The CDR3, as DNA: TGTGCCAGCAGCAGAGACACCGGGGAGCTGTTTTTT.

This clone is labeled medium-sized. This chain links TRBV19 with TRBJ1-3, with D possibly matching TRBD1 (6 bases). The V gene lost 8 bases and the J gene lost 2 bases, with 13 bases spanning the gap. Looked up from germline, CDR1 is LNHDA and CDR2 is SQIVND (reference sequence). CDR3 length: 14 amino acids. The CDR3 loop reads CASQQGNTGNTIYF. CDR3 nucleotides: TGTGCCAGTCAACAGGGAAACACTGGAAACACCATATATTTT.

The V gene is TRBV4-2, the J gene TRBJ2-2; TRBD2 agrees at 7 bases. Germline loops: CDR1 LGHNA, CDR2 YNFKEQ. V trimming: 0 bases; J trimming: 7 bases; junction bases outside the gene matches: 5. The CDR3 runs to 15 residues. In DNA form, the CDR3 reads TGTGCCAGCAGCCAAGATGGACTAGTCAGCGGGGAGCTGTTTTTT. It specifies CASSQDGLVSGELFF.

CDR3 in amino acids: CASSPNLREGGYGYTF. Written as DNA, the CDR3 is TGTGCCAGCTCACCCAATCTCAGGGAGGGCGGCTATGGCTACACCTTC. V is TRBV18 and J is TRBJ1-2; perhaps TRBD1 as D (5 bases). The CDR3 is made up of 16 amino acids. Trimming took off 3 bases at V and 4 bases at J, with 18 bases between the two ends. CDR1 is KGHSH, CDR2 LQKENI, per germline.

The rearrangement uses TRBV7-9 and TRBJ1-2, with TRBD1 identical over 9 bases. The CDR3 runs to 14 residues. Germline CDR1 SEHNR, CDR2 FQNEAQ (reference sequence). Trimming removed 4 bases from V and 6 bases from J; junction bases left unmatched: 6. CDR3 amino acids: CASSSGQGVDGYTF. The CDR3 DNA sequence: TGTGCCAGCAGCTCGGGACAGGGTGTTGATGGCTACACCTTC.

The genes are TRBV3-1 (or the pseudogene TRBV3-2) and TRBJ1-2; 7 nucleotides agree with TRBD1. This CDR3 region has 15 residues. Per germline, CDR1 LGHDT and CDR2 YNNKEL (reference sequence). Germline trimming cut 4 bases from V and 4 bases from J; bases unmatched to any gene: 9. The DNA of the CDR3 is TGTGCCAGCAGCCCCGGGGACAGAATCGGCTATGGCTACACCTTC. Translated, it gives CASSPGDRIGYGYTF.

This chain connects TRBV6-5 to TRBJ2-1; tentative D call: TRBD1 (6 bases). This CDR3 has 16 amino acids. Germline CDR1 reads MNHEY; CDR2 reads SVGAGI. V was cut by 0 bases and J by 4 bases, with 13 bases left in between. The CDR3 DNA is TGTGCCAGCAGTTACTCGGCAGGGGAAGCATACAATGAGCAGTTCTTC. Translation gives CASSYSAGEAYNEQFF.

The chain employs TRBV18 and TRBJ1-6; 8 nucleotides agree with TRBD1. The V and J ends lost 6 bases and 8 bases, in that order; junction bases with no gene match: 9. Germline CDR1 is KGHSH and CDR2 is LQKENI. The CDR3 runs 15 residues. The CDR3 loop is CASSRMDRDHSPLHF. Here the CDR3 DNA reads TGTGCCAGCTCCCGGATGGACAGGGATCATTCACCCCTCCACTTT.